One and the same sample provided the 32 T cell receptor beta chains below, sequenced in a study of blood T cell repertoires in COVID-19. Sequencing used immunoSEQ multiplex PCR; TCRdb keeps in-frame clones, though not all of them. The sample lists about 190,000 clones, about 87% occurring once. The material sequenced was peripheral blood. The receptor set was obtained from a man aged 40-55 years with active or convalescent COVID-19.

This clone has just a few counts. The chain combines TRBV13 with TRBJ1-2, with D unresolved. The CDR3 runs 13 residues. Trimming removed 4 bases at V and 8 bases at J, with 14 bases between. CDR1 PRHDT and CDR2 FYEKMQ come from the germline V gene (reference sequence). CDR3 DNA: TGTGCCAGCAGCTCGAGCTTCGAGATGGGCTACACCTTC. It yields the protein CASSSSFEMGYTF.

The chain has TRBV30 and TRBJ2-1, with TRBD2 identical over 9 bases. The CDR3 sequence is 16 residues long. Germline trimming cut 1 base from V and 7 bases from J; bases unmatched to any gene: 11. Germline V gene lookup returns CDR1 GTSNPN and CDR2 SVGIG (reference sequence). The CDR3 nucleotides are TGTGCCTGGAGTGCTAAAGCGGGGGGCTCTATAAATGAGCAGTTCTTC. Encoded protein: CAWSAKAGGSINEQFF.

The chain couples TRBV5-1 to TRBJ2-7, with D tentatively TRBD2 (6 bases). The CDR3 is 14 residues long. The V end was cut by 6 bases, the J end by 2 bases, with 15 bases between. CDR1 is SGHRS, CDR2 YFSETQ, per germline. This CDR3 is CASKWEEGPYEQYF. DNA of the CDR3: TGCGCCAGCAAGTGGGAGGAGGGGCCCTACGAGCAGTACTTC. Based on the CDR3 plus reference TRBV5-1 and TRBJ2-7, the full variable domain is KAGVTQTPRYLIKTRGQQVTLSCSPISGHRSVSWYQQTPGQGLQFLFEYFSETQRNKGNFPGRFSGRQFSNSRSEMNVSTLELGDSALYLCASKWEEGPYEQYFGPGTRLTVT.

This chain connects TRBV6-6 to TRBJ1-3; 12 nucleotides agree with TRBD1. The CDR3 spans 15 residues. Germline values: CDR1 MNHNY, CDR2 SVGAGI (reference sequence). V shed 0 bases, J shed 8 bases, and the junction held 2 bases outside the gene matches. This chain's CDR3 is CASSYSGQGADTIYF. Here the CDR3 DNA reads TGTGCCAGCAGTTACTCGGGACAGGGGGCTGACACCATATATTTT.

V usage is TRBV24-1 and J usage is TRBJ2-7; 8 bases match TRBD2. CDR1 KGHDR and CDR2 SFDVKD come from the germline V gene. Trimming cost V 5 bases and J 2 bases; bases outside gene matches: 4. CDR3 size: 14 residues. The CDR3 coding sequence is TGTGCCACCAGTGCTGCGGGGGGAACCTACGAGCAGTACTTC. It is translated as CATSAAGGTYEQYF.

The CDR3 region has the DNA TGTGCCAGCAGCAGGGGGTCGGATACGCAGTATTTT. Its translation: CASSRGSDTQYF. V usage is TRBV3-1 (or the pseudogene TRBV3-2) and J usage is TRBJ2-3, with TRBD1 as a possible D gene (6 bases). Deletions cut 5 bases from V and 6 bases from J, with 9 bases between. Germline V gene data show CDR1 as LGHDT and CDR2 as YNNKEL (reference sequence). The CDR3 covers 12 residues.

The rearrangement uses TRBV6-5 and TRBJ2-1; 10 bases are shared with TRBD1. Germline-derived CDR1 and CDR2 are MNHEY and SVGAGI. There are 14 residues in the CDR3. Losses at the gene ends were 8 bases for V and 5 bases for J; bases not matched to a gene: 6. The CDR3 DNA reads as TGTGCCAGCCTTTGGGACAGGGGCGACAATGAGCAGTTCTTC. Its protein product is CASLWDRGDNEQFF.

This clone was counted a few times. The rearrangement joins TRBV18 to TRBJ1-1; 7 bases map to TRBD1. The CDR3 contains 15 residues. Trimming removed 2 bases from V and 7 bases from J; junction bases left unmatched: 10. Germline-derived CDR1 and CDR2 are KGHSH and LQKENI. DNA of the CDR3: TGTGCCAGCTCACCATCCGGGACAGATCTCATTGAAGCTTTCTTT. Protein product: CASSPSGTDLIEAFF. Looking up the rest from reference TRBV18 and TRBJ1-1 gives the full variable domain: NAGVMQNPRHLVRRRGQEARLRCSPMKGHSHVYWYRQLPEEGLKFMVYLQKENIIDESGMPKERFSAEFPKEGPSILRIQQVVRGDSAAYFCASSPSGTDLIEAFFGQGTRLTVV.

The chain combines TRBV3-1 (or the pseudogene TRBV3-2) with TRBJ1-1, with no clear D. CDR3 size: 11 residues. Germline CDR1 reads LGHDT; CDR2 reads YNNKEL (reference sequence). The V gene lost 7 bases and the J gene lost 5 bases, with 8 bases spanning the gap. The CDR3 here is CASTSETEAFF. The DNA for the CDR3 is TGTGCCAGCACGAGTGAGACTGAAGCTTTCTTT.

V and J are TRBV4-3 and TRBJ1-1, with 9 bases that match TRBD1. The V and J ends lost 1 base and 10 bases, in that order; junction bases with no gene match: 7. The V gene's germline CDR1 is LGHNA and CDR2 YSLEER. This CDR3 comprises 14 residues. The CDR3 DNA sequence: TGCGCCAGCAGCCAAGTGGGACAGGGAGACGCAGCTTTCTTT. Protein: CASSQVGQGDAAFF.

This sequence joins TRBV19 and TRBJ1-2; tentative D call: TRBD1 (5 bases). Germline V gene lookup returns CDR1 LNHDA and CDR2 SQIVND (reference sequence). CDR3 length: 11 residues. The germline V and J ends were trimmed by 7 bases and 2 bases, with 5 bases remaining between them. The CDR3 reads CASKGNYGYTF. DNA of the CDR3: TGTGCCAGTAAGGGGAACTATGGCTACACCTTC.

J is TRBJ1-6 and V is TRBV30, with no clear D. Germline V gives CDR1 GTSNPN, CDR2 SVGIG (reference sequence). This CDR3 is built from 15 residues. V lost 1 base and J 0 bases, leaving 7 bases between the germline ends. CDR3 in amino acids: CAWSGLNSYNSPLHF. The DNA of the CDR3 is TGTGCCTGGAGTGGGCTGAACTCCTATAATTCACCCCTCCACTTT.

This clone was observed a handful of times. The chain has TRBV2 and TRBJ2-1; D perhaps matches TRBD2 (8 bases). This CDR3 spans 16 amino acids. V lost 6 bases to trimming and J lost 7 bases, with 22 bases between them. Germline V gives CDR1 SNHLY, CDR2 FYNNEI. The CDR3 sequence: CASSGRGQGSVNEQFF. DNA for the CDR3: TGTGCCAGCAGCGGGAGGGGGCAGGGGAGTGTAAATGAGCAGTTCTTC.

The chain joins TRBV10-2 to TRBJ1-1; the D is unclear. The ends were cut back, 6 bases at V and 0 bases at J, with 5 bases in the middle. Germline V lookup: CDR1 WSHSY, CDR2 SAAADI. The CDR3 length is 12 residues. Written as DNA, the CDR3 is TGCGCCAGCAGCTCAGTGAACACTGAAGCTTTCTTT. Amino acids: CASSSVNTEAFF.

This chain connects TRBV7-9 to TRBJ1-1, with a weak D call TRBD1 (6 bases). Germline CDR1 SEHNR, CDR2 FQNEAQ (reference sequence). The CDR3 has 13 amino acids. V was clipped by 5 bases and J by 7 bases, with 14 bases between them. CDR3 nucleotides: TGTGCCAGCAGCACTACAGGGAGGGTTGAAGCTTTCTTT. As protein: CASSTTGRVEAFF.

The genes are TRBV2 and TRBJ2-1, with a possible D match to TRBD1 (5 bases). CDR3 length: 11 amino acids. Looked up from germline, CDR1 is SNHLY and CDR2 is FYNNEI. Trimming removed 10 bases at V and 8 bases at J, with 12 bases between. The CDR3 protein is CATAGSDEQFF. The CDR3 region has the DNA TGTGCCACCGCAGGGTCCGATGAGCAGTTCTTC.

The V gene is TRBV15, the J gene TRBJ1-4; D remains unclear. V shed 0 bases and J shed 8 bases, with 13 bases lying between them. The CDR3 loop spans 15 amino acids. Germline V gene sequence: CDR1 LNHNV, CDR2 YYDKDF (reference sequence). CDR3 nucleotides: TGTGCCACCAGCAGAGATGAACAAAGCGGGGAAAAACTGTTTTTT. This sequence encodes CATSRDEQSGEKLFF.

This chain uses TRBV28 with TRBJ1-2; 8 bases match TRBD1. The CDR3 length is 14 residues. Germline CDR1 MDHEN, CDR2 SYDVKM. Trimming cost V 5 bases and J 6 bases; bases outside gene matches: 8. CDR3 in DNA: TGTGCCAGCAGTGTCGGACAGGGAATAGATGGCTACACCTTC. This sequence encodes CASSVGQGIDGYTF.

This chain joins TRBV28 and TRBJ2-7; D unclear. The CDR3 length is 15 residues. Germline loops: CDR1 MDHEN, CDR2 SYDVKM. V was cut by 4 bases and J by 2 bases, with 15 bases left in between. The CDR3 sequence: CASSSQPPRAYEQYF. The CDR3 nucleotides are TGTGCCAGCAGTTCTCAACCCCCGAGAGCCTACGAGCAGTACTTC.

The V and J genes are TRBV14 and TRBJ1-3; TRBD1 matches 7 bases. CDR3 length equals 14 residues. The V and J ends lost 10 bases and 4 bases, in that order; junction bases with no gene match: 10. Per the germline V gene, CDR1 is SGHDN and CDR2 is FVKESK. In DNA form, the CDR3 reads TGTGCCACCAAACTAGGGACAGCGGGAAACACCATATATTTT. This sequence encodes CATKLGTAGNTIYF.

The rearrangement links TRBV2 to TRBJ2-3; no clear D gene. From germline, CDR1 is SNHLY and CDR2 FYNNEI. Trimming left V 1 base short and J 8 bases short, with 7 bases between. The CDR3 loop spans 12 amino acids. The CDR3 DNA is TGTGCCAGCAGTGAAGGGCCAGGTACGCAGTATTTT. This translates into CASSEGPGTQYF.

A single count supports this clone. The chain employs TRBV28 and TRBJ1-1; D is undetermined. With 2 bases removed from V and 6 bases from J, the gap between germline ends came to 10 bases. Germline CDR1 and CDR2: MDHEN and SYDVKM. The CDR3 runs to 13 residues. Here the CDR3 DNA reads TGTGCCAGCAGTTTAGTCGGGTCGGCTGAAGCTTTCTTT. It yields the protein CASSLVGSAEAFF.

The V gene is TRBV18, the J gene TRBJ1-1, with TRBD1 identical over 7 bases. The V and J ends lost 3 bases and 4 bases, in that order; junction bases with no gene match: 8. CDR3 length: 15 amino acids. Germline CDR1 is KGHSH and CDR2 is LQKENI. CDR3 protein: CASSPEGAVGTEAFF. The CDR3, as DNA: TGTGCCAGCTCACCGGAGGGGGCGGTGGGCACTGAAGCTTTCTTT.

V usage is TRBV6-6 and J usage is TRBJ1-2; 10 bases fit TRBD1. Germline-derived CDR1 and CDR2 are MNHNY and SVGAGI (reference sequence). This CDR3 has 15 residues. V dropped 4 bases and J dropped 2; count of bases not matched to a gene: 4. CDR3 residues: CASSSRQGANYGYTF. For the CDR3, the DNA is TGTGCCAGCAGTTCCCGACAGGGGGCAAACTATGGCTACACCTTC.

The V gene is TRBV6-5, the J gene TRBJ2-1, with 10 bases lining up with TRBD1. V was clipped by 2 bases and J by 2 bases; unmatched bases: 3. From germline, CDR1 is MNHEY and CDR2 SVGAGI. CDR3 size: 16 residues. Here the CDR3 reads CASSYGDRGAYNEQFF. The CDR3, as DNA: TGTGCCAGCAGTTACGGGGACAGGGGTGCCTACAATGAGCAGTTCTTC.

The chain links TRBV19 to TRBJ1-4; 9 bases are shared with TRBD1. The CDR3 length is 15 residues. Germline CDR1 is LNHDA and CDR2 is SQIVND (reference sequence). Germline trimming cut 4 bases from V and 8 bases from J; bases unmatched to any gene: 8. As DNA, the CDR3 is TGTGCCAGTAGTAGGACCGGGACAGGGCGAGAAAAACTGTTTTTT. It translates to CASSRTGTGREKLFF.

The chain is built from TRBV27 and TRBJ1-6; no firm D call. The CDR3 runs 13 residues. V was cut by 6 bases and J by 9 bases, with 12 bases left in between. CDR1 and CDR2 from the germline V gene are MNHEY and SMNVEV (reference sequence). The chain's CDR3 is CASSLGRISPLHF. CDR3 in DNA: TGTGCCAGCAGCCTGGGGAGGATTTCACCCCTCCACTTT.

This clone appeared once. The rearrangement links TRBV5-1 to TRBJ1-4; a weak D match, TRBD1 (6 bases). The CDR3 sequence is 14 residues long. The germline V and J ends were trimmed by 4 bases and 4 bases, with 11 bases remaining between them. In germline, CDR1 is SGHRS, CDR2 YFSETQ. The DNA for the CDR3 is TGCGCCAGCAGCCTCCGGGACATTAATGAAAAACTGTTTTTT. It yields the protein CASSLRDINEKLFF.

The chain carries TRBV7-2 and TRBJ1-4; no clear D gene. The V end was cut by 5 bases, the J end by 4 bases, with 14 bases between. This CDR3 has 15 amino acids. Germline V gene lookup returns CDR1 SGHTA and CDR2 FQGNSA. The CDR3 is CASSPWAGINEKLFF. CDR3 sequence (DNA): TGTGCCAGCAGCCCATGGGCGGGAATTAATGAAAAACTGTTTTTT.

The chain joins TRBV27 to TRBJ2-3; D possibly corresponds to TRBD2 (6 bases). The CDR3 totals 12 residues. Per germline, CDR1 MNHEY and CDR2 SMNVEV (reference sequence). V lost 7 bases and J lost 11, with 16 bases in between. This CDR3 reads CASTSPGGGQYF. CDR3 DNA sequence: TGTGCCAGCACGTCCCCCGGGGGAGGGCAGTATTTT.

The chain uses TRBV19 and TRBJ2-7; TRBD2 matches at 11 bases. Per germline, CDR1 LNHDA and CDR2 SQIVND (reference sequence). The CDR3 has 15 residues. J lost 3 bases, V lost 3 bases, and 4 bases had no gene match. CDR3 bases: TGTGCCAGTAGTATCGTTAGCGGGGGGGACTACGAGCAGTACTTC. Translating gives CASSIVSGGDYEQYF. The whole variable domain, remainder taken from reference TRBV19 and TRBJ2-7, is DGGITQSPKYLFRKEGQNVTLSCEQNLNHDAMYWYRQDPGQGLRLIYYSQIVNDFQKGDIAEGYSVSREKKESFPLTVTSAQKNPTAFYLCASSIVSGGDYEQYFGPGTRLTVT.

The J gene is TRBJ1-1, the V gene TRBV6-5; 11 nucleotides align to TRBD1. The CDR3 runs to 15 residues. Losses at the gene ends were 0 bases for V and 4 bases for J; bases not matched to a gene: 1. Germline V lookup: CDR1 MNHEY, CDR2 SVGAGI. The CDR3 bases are TGTGCCAGCAGTTACTCGGGACAGGGGGTCACTGAAGCTTTCTTT. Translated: CASSYSGQGVTEAFF.